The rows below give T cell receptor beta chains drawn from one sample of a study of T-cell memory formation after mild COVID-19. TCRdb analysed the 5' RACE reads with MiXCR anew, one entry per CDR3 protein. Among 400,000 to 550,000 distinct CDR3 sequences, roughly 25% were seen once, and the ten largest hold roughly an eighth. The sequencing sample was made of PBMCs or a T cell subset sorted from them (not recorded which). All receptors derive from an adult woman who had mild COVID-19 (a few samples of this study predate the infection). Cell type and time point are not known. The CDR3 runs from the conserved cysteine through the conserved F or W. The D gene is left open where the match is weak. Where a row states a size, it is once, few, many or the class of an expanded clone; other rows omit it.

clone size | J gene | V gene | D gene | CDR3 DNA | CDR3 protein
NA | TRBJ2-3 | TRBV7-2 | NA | TGTGCCAGCAGCGACTTCTTTAGCACAGATACGCAGTATTTT | CASSDFFSTDTQYF
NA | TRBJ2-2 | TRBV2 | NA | TGTGCCGGAAGGGGTAGCGGAGCCACCGGGGAGCTGTTTTTT | CAGRGSGATGELFF
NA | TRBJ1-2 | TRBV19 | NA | TGTGCCAGTAGTATCTCGTCGGCAACCACTGCCTATGGCTACACCTTC | CASSISSATTAYGYTF
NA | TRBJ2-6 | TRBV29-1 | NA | TGCAGCGTTGAGTCGAATTCTGGGGCCAACGTCCTGACTTTC | CSVESNSGANVLTF
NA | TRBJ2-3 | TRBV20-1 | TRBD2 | TGCAGTGCTAGAGGGGTCGCGGGAGGGATCACAGATACGCAGTATTTT | CSARGVAGGITDTQYF
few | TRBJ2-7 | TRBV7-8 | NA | TGTGCCAGCAGCTTAGCCCCATGGACGGACTCCTACGAGCAGTACTTC | CASSLAPWTDSYEQYF
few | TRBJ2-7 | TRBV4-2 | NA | TGTGCCAGCAGCCAAGTAACAGGGACGGACGAGCAGTACTTC | CASSQVTGTDEQYF
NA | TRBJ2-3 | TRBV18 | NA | TGTGCCAGCTCACCAAGCACTGGGGATACGCAGTATTTT | CASSPSTGDTQYF
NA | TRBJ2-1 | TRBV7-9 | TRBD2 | TGTGCCAGCAGCGGGGGGACTAGCGTAGTCGATGAGCAGTTCTTC | CASSGGTSVVDEQFF
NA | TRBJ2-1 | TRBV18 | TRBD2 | TGTGCCAGCTCACCTCGGCGGGTAGCGGGAGGCCTACATGAGCAGTTCTTC | CASSPRRVAGGLHEQFF
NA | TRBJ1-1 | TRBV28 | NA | TGTGCCAGCTACGAACGGAGGGGGAGGACTGAAGCTTTCTTT | CASYERRGRTEAFF
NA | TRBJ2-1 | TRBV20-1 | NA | TGCAAATTAGGGGGAGAGGGCTACAATGAGCAGTTCTTC | CKLGGEGYNEQFF
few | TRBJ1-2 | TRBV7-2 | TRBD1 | TGTGCCAGCAGCTTAGGCCTCGGGACAGCCGCCGACTATGGCTACACCTTC | CASSLGLGTAADYGYTF
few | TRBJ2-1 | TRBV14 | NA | TGTGCCAGCAGCCAAGAGAGGGGGGTCACTGAGCAGTTCTTC | CASSQERGVTEQFF
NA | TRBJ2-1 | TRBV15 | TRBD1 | TGTGCCACCCCCCCGGGGGTAGGGACAGGGCCTGACAATGAGCAGTTCTTC | CATPPGVGTGPDNEQFF
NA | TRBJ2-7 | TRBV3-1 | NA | TGTGCCAGCAGCCACCCTCCTGGAGCAACCGTCTACGAGCAGTACTTC | CASSHPPGATVYEQYF
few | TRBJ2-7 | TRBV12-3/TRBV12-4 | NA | TGTGCCAGCAATTTAACTCCGGGATACCCCTACGAGCAGTACTTC | CASNLTPGYPYEQYF
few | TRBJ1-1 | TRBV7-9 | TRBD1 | TGTGCCAGCAGCTCAGTCGACAGGGGGTCCCTATTCCCTGAAGCTTTCTTT | CASSSVDRGSLFPEAFF
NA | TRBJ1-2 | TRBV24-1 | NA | TGTGCCACCAGTGAGCAGGCGAGTCGTGGCTACACCTTC | CATSEQASRGYTF
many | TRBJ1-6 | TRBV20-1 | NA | TGCAGTGCTAACCCCTCTCGAGGGGCGAGGGGATCACCCCTCCACTTT | CSANPSRGARGSPLHF
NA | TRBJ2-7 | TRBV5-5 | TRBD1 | TGTGCCAGCAGCCCACATCCGGGACAGGGGTCCTACGAGCAGTACTTC | CASSPHPGQGSYEQYF
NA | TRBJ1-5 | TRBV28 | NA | TGTGCCAGCAGTTTAGGTCGGAGGGGTAATCAGCCCCAGCATTTT | CASSLGRRGNQPQHF
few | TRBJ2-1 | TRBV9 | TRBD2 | TGTGCCAGCAGCTTTCAGGCGACTAGCGGGACGGATGAGCAGTTCTTC | CASSFQATSGTDEQFF
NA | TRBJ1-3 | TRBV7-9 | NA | TGTGCCAGCAGCCAATATCCTGCGAGGGGAATAGGGGGATCCGCTGAAAGAAACACCATATATTTT | CASSQYPARGIGGSAERNTIYF
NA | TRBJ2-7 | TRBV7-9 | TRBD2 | TGTGCCAGCCGACGGCGGGAGGGATACGAGCAGTACTTC | CASRRREGYEQYF
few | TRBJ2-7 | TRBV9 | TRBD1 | TGTGCCAGCAGCGTAACAGGGGCTATTGGAAACGAGCAGTACTTC | CASSVTGAIGNEQYF
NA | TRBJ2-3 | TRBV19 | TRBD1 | TGTGCCAGTAGTAAGGGACAGAGCACAGATACGCAGTATTTT | CASSKGQSTDTQYF
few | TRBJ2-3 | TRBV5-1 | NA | TGCGCCAGCAGGGTGGTGGAGGATACGCAGTATTTT | CASRVVEDTQYF
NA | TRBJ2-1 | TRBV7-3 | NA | TGTGCCAGCAGCCTCAGTTGGAGGGATGAGCAGTTCTTC | CASSLSWRDEQFF
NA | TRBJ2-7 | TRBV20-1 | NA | TGCAGTGCTAGAGATTCAGGGGAAGCCTACGAGCAGTACTTC | CSARDSGEAYEQYF
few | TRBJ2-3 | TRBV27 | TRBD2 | TGTGCCGTCGGGGACTACCTCTCAGATACGCAGTATTTT | CAVGDYLSDTQYF
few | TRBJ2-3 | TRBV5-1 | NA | TGCGCCAGCAGCTTGGCCCGACAGAACACAGATACGCAGTATTTT | CASSLARQNTDTQYF
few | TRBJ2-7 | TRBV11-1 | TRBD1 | TGTGCCAGCAGCCCACTCCGGGACAGGGGGCTTAGGTCCTACGAGCAGTACTTC | CASSPLRDRGLRSYEQYF
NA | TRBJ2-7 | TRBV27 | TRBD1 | TGTGCCAGCAGTCCTTGGGACAGGGGGTCGGGGCAGTACTTC | CASSPWDRGSGQYF
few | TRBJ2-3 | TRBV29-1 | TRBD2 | TGCAGCGTTGAAGGTCGGCGGGAGGGCACAGATACGCAGTATTTT | CSVEGRREGTDTQYF
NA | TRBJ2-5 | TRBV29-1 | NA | TGCAGCGTTGAAACCGTAGAGACCCAGTACTTC | CSVETVETQYF
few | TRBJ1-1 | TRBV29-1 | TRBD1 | TGCAGCGTGTTGACAGGGATGAACACTGAAGCTTTCTTT | CSVLTGMNTEAFF
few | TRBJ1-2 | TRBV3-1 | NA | TGTGCCAGCAGCCACCCCGGGGGGGGGTATGGCTACACCTTC | CASSHPGGGYGYTF
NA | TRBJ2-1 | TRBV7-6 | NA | TGTGCCAGCAGCTTACGAGGTACCTACAATGAGCAGTTCTTC | CASSLRGTYNEQFF
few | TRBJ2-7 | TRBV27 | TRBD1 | TGTGCCAGCAGTCCCCCGGACAGGGCTATCTACGAGCAGTACTTC | CASSPPDRAIYEQYF
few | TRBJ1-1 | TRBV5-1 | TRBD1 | TGCGCCAGCTACGGGACAGGGGGCCCGAACACTGAAGCTTTCTTT | CASYGTGGPNTEAFF
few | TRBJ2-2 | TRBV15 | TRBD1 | TGTGCCACCAGCAGAGATCCTAGGACAGGGTCCACCGGGGAGCTGTTTTTT | CATSRDPRTGSTGELFF
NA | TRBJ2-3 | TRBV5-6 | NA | TGTGCCAGCAGCTTGCCCGATTATACGCAGTATTTT | CASSLPDYTQYF
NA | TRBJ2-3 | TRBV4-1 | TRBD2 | TGCGCCAGCAGCCAAGAGGGACTAGCGGGGATTTTGTATTTT | CASSQEGLAGILYF
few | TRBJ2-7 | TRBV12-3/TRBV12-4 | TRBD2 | TGTGCCACTGGGCTAGCGGGGCACGAGCAGTACTTC | CATGLAGHEQYF
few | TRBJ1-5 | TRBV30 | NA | TGTGCCTGGAGTACCTACAGCGATCAGCCCCAGCATTTT | CAWSTYSDQPQHF
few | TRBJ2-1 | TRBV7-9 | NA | TGTGCCAGCAGCTTAGATCTGGGGAACAATGAGCAGTTCTTC | CASSLDLGNNEQFF
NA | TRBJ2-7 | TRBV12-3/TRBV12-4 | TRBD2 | TGTGCCAGCAGTTCGCTAGCGGGAGGTACGGTCTACGAGCAGTACTTC | CASSSLAGGTVYEQYF
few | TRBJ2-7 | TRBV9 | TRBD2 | TGTGCCAGCAGCCTGGGACCCGGGGGGTTCGAGCAGTACTTC | CASSLGPGGFEQYF
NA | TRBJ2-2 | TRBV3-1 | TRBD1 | TGTGCCAGCAGCCGACGGGGGACAGGCGGGACCGGGGAGCTGTTTTTT | CASSRRGTGGTGELFF
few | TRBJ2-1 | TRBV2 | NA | TGTGCCAGCAGTGAAGTGGGATCGAAGTTCTTC | CASSEVGSKFF
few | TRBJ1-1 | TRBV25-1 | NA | TGTGCCAGCAGCCTCCTAGACAGAGATAACACTGAAGCTTTCTTT | CASSLLDRDNTEAFF
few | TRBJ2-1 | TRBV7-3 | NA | TGTGCCAGCAGCTTAAACCCGAACAATGAGCAGTTCTTC | CASSLNPNNEQFF
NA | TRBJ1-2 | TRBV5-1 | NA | TGCGCCAGCAGCTCCGGGATGCCGGGGGGCTACACCTTC | CASSSGMPGGYTF
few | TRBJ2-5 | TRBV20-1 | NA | TGCAGTGCTAGAGATGATCCGGATGAGACCCAGTACTTC | CSARDDPDETQYF
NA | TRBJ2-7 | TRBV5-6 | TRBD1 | TGTGCCAGCAGCCCCAGCCTGAACAGGGGGCCTTACGAGCAGTACTTC | CASSPSLNRGPYEQYF
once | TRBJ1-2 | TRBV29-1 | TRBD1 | TGCAGCGTTGGTTGGGGACAGGGTGGCTACACCTTC | CSVGWGQGGYTF
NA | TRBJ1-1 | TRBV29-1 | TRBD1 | TGCAGCGCCCACGGGGCGACAGGGTTAGCTTTCTTT | CSAHGATGLAFF
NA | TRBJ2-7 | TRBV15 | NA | TGTGCCACCAGCTCAAGGGACGGCTCCTACGAGCAGTACTTC | CATSSRDGSYEQYF